A single sample gave rise to the 18 T cell receptor beta chains below, sequenced in a study of blood T cells in healthy people across ages. Using a J-beta primer mix together with a sample-barcoded 5' primer, a second PCR was run for roughly 7 to 11 cycles. TCRdb used MiXCR to reprocess the 5' RACE reads, holding one entry per CDR3 protein. The table lists some 1,800,000 distinct CDR3 sequences, more than 35% of them singletons. Sequencing used blood. The receptors stem from a human donor in good health.

The CDR3 DNA sequence: TGCAGCGTTAAGCGAGGTACGAACACTGAAGCTTTCTTT. As protein: CSVKRGTNTEAFF. This chain uses TRBV29-1 with TRBJ1-1; D gene uncertain. The CDR3 spans 13 residues. Germline V gives CDR1 SQVTM, CDR2 ANQGSEA. With 5 bases removed from V and 1 base from J, the gap between germline ends came to 11 bases.

The chain links TRBV20-1 to TRBJ2-1; 9 nucleotides align to TRBD2. The germline CDR1 and CDR2 sequences are DFQATT and SNEGSKA (reference sequence). V was clipped by 0 bases and J by 6 bases; unmatched bases: 9. The CDR3 is 16 amino acids. The CDR3 nucleotides read TGCAGTGCTAGAGATCCTCGACTAGCGGAGATCAATGAGCAGTTCTTC. Residues: CSARDPRLAEINEQFF.

The rearrangement uses TRBV4-3 and TRBJ2-1, with no clear D. With 0 bases removed from V and 6 bases from J, the gap between germline ends came to 9 bases. Germline V gives CDR1 LGHNA, CDR2 YSLEER. This CDR3 spans 14 amino acids. The CDR3 nucleotides are TGCGCCAGCAGCCAAGAGTTCGGTCCCAATGAGCAGTTCTTC. It is translated as CASSQEFGPNEQFF.

The chain combines TRBV27 with TRBJ2-5, with 11 bases aligning to TRBD2. V lost 7 bases and J lost 5; bases outside the gene matches: 9. Germline-derived CDR1 and CDR2 are MNHEY and SMNVEV (reference sequence). The CDR3 is 15 amino acids. The DNA of the CDR3 is TGTGCCAGCACGCTAGCGGGGGGAACATTCGAGACCCAGTACTTC. This encodes CASTLAGGTFETQYF.

The V and J genes are TRBV5-8 and TRBJ1-5, with D unresolved. Trimming removed 0 bases from V and 3 bases from J, with 10 bases in between. This CDR3 contains 15 residues. Germline values: CDR1 SGHTS, CDR2 YDEGEE. CDR3 nucleotide sequence: TGTGCCAGCAGCTTGGTCCAAGGAATCAATCAGCCCCAGCATTTT. This translates into CASSLVQGINQPQHF.

The chain carries TRBV7-9 and TRBJ2-1, with TRBD1 identical over 7 bases. After removal of 5 bases from V and 3 bases from J, the junction contained 7 bases not matched to a gene. Germline loops: CDR1 SEHNR, CDR2 FQNEAQ (reference sequence). The CDR3 length is 15 residues. Here the CDR3 DNA reads TGTGCCAGCAGCCGTACCAGGGGGAACTACAATGAGCAGTTCTTC. As protein: CASSRTRGNYNEQFF.

The V and J genes are TRBV2 and TRBJ1-2; D is unclear. Trimming removed 3 bases at V and 7 bases at J, with 12 bases between. The CDR3 consists of 13 residues. CDR1 SNHLY and CDR2 FYNNEI come from the germline V gene. The CDR3 sequence: CASSDFGGFGYTF. The DNA of the CDR3 is TGTGCCAGCAGTGATTTTGGAGGGTTTGGCTACACCTTC.

The chain joins TRBV6-5 to TRBJ1-1; D gene uncertain. The CDR3 spans 13 residues. The V gene's germline CDR1 is MNHEY and CDR2 SVGAGI. The V end was cut by 3 bases, the J end by 6 bases, with 11 bases between. The CDR3 coding sequence is TGTGCCAGCAGTTATTCGGGGATGGCTGAAGCTTTCTTT. Translating gives CASSYSGMAEAFF.

This clonotype turned up a few times. The genes are TRBV5-1 and TRBJ2-3; 10 nucleotides align to TRBD2. Germline V lookup: CDR1 SGHRS, CDR2 YFSETQ. The CDR3 contains 16 residues. Unmatched junction bases numbered 9, after V lost 2 bases and J lost 6 bases. CDR3 DNA sequence: TGCGCCAGCAGCTTCCACACTAGCGGGGAGTGGGATACGCAGTATTTT. It translates to CASSFHTSGEWDTQYF.

This clonotype was seen just once. Possible read error: a much larger clone is one base away. The rearrangement uses TRBV5-1 and TRBJ2-7; D may be TRBD1 (6 bases). Germline CDR1 reads SGHRS; CDR2 reads YFSETQ. CDR3 size: 15 residues. CDR3 DNA sequence: TGCGCCAACAGCTTGGCTCCGGACAGTCGCTACGAGCAGTACTTC. Amino acid sequence: CANSLAPDSRYEQYF.

In this sample, this clonotype turned up once. CDR3 sequence: CASSVGKWEQGFQETQYF. The CDR3 coding sequence is TGTGCCAGCAGCGTAGGGAAATGGGAGCAGGGGTTCCAAGAGACCCAGTACTTC. The gene calls are TRBV9 and TRBJ2-5, with a possible D match to TRBD1 (6 bases). The CDR3 totals 18 residues. The V and J ends lost 0 bases and 1 base respectively, with 19 bases between them. Looked up from germline, CDR1 is SGDLS and CDR2 is YYNGEE. The entire variable domain, with the rest obtained from reference TRBV9 and TRBJ2-5, is as follows: DSGVTQTPKHLITATGQRVTLRCSPRSGDLSVYWYQQSLDQGLQFLIQYYNGEERAKGNILERFSAQQFPDLHSELNLSSLELGDSALYFCASSVGKWEQGFQETQYFGPGTRLLVL.

This chain links TRBV12-3 or TRBV12-4 with TRBJ1-1; a possible D gene is TRBD1 (5 bases). Trimming stripped 3 bases from V and 4 bases from J, with 12 bases between. There are 14 residues in the CDR3. This chain's CDR3 is CASSFVGVGTEAFF. The CDR3 DNA reads as TGTGCCAGCAGTTTCGTGGGGGTTGGCACTGAAGCTTTCTTT.

The V and J genes are TRBV2 and TRBJ1-2, with a weak D call TRBD1 (6 bases). Trimming pared 11 bases from V and 1 base from J, leaving 11 bases between. The CDR3 extends over 12 amino acids. Germline CDR1 reads SNHLY; CDR2 reads FYNNEI. The CDR3 DNA is TGTGCCGGGGACACTTTTAACTATGGCTACACCTTC. Its protein product is CAGDTFNYGYTF.

The chain is built from TRBV20-1 and TRBJ2-1; the match to TRBD2 covers 8 bases. This CDR3 is 15 amino acids long. CDR1 DFQATT and CDR2 SNEGSKA come from the germline V gene (reference sequence). Trimming at V came to 1 base and at J to 4 bases, leaving 6 bases not matched to a gene. CDR3 residues: CSARGDSGEYNEQFF. CDR3 DNA: TGCAGTGCTAGAGGTGATAGCGGGGAGTACAATGAGCAGTTCTTC.

The chain uses TRBV5-5 and TRBJ1-2, with 8 bases identical to TRBD1. This CDR3 is built from 12 residues. Trimming cost V 2 bases and J 8 bases; bases outside gene matches: 2. Germline V gene lookup returns CDR1 SGHKS and CDR2 YYEKEE (reference sequence). This CDR3 is CASSFWTGGYTF. CDR3 DNA: TGTGCCAGCAGCTTCTGGACAGGGGGCTACACCTTC.

V gene TRBV4-3 combines with J gene TRBJ2-7; D unclear. This CDR3 is built from 16 residues. V dropped 1 base and J dropped 0 bases, with 13 bases sitting between them. The germline V gene encodes CDR1 LGHNA and CDR2 YSLEER. CDR3 DNA: TGCGCCAGCAGCCAAGTCTCTGGGCCTAGCTCCTACGAGCAGTACTTC. Its translation: CASSQVSGPSSYEQYF.

This clonotype occurred many times. V usage is TRBV5-6 and J usage is TRBJ2-7, with TRBD1 matching 12 bases. The trim removed 4 bases at V and 4 bases at J, leaving 6 bases unmatched. Germline lookup yields CDR1 SGHDT and CDR2 YYEEEE. This CDR3 region has 15 residues. DNA for the CDR3: TGTGCCAGCAGCATCGGGACAGGGGGCTCGTACGAGCAGTACTTC. It is translated as CASSIGTGGSYEQYF.

The CDR3 loop is CASRTLRASGGGETQYF. The CDR3 nucleotides read TGTGCCAGCAGAACCTTGAGGGCTAGCGGGGGTGGCGAGACCCAGTACTTC. This sequence joins TRBV12-3 or TRBV12-4 and TRBJ2-5; 10 positions agree with TRBD2. This CDR3 spans 17 amino acids. V was pared by 6 bases and J by 5 bases, with 15 bases of the junction left unmatched.